This TCR beta chain was retrieved from a study of vaccination effects on CD4 cells after COVID-19. Antigen-specific CD4+ T cell clonotypes were called by their expansion after viral peptide-pool culture in ViraFEST. Having been cultured for roughly 11 days, the cells underwent CD4+ T cell isolation. Each person got two doses of an mRNA SARS-CoV-2 vaccine, BNT162b2 or mRNA-1273. It was with around 10 IU/ml IL-2 and around 10 ug/ml peptides that a few million PBMC per well were cultured. This CDR3 spans 14 amino acids. V lost 4 bases, J lost 2 bases, and 11 bases lay in between. Germline loops: CDR1 SGHRS, CDR2 YFSETQ. With regard to this clone: Its antigen remains unknown.

Assay: immunoSEQ multiplex PCR; the TCRdb copy retains only in-frame clones and omits some. The repertoire holds about 66,000 clones, with 76% as singletons. The sequence derives from a human donor who received a COVID-19 vaccine. The chain joins TRBV5-1 to TRBJ2-3; the D is unclear. The sequences come from CD4+ T cells from PBMCs cultured with HCoV-OC43 spike peptides, collected after COVID-19 vaccination. This sample's subset: HCoV-OC43 spike overlapping peptide pool stimulation. In nucleotides, the CDR3 is TGCGCCAGCAGCAGTAGGACGGACACAGATACGCAGTATTTT. The encoded protein is CASSSRTDTDTQYF.